The rows below give T cell receptor beta chains drawn from one sample of a study of blood T cell repertoires in COVID-19. Using immunoSEQ multiplex PCR, the repertoire was profiled, and TCRdb retains in-frame clones only, with some absent. The sample records approximately 200,000 clones, just under 90% being singletons. Material: peripheral blood. The origin of the receptors is a man aged 60 to 69 who had recovered from COVID-19. Each CDR3 is given with its conserved first and last residue. D genes are given only for firm matches. Clone sizes are given selectively: once, few, many, or a class where the clone is expanded.

v_call: TRBV4-1; j_call: TRBJ1-2; clone_size: once; d_call: .; cdr3_nt: TGCGCCAGCAGTCGTTCTTCGCGCGATGGCTACACCTTC; cdr3_aa: CASSRSSRDGYTF
v_call: TRBV6-5; j_call: TRBJ1-1; clone_size: .; d_call: .; cdr3_nt: TGTGCCAGCACCCTAAGGAGGAACACTGAAGCTTTCTTT; cdr3_aa: CASTLRRNTEAFF
v_call: TRBV3-1/TRBV3-2; j_call: TRBJ2-2; clone_size: .; d_call: .; cdr3_nt: TGTGCCAGCAGCCAAAGGGAGCCGAACACCGGGGAGCTGTTTTTT; cdr3_aa: CASSQREPNTGELFF
v_call: TRBV18; j_call: TRBJ2-5; clone_size: few; d_call: TRBD1; cdr3_nt: TGTGCCAGCTCACTCGACAGGGGAGGCGAGACCCAGTACTTC; cdr3_aa: CASSLDRGGETQYF
v_call: TRBV6-5; j_call: TRBJ1-2; clone_size: .; d_call: TRBD1; cdr3_nt: TGTGCCAGCAGGCTACAGGGGTCGAACTATGGCTACACCTTC; cdr3_aa: CASRLQGSNYGYTF
v_call: TRBV7-9; j_call: TRBJ2-7; clone_size: .; d_call: TRBD1; cdr3_nt: TGTGCCAGCAGCAGGGACAGGCCCGCTGCCTACGAGCAGTACTTC; cdr3_aa: CASSRDRPAAYEQYF
v_call: TRBV7-2; j_call: TRBJ2-7; clone_size: .; d_call: TRBD2; cdr3_nt: TGTGCCAGCAAAGCGGGGTTCGTCTCCTACGAGCAGTACTTC; cdr3_aa: CASKAGFVSYEQYF
v_call: TRBV28; j_call: TRBJ1-6; clone_size: .; d_call: .; cdr3_nt: TGTGCCAGCAGTATCCAGGGAGGAGGTTCACCCCTCCACTTT; cdr3_aa: CASSIQGGGSPLHF
v_call: TRBV7-8; j_call: TRBJ2-7; clone_size: .; d_call: TRBD1; cdr3_nt: TGTGCCAGCAGCATCGCCGGGACAGGGGTTGGCGTCGAGCAGTACTTC; cdr3_aa: CASSIAGTGVGVEQYF
v_call: TRBV11-2; j_call: TRBJ1-2; clone_size: .; d_call: .; cdr3_nt: TGTGCCAGCAGCTTAGTCGACAGCGATGGCTACACCTTC; cdr3_aa: CASSLVDSDGYTF
v_call: TRBV9; j_call: TRBJ2-7; clone_size: .; d_call: .; cdr3_nt: TGTGCCAGCAGCGTACAGGGTCATGGACAGAACTACGAGCAGTACTTC; cdr3_aa: CASSVQGHGQNYEQYF
v_call: TRBV30; j_call: TRBJ1-3; clone_size: .; d_call: .; cdr3_nt: TGTGCCTGGAGTCAAGGACTAGCTGGAAACACCATATATTTT; cdr3_aa: CAWSQGLAGNTIYF
v_call: TRBV19; j_call: TRBJ1-1; clone_size: .; d_call: .; cdr3_nt: TGTGCCAGTAGTCCACCTCAGGGAACTGAAGCTTTCTTT; cdr3_aa: CASSPPQGTEAFF
v_call: TRBV6-6; j_call: TRBJ1-1; clone_size: few; d_call: .; cdr3_nt: TGTGCCAGCAGCTCTGAAGCTTTCTTT; cdr3_aa: CASSSEAFF
v_call: TRBV5-4; j_call: TRBJ2-3; clone_size: .; d_call: .; cdr3_nt: TGTGCCAGCAGCCCCGGACTAGATACGCAGTATTTT; cdr3_aa: CASSPGLDTQYF
v_call: TRBV28; j_call: TRBJ2-5; clone_size: once; d_call: .; cdr3_nt: TGTGCCAGCAGTTTGGGGCGATATGGGACCCAGTACTTC; cdr3_aa: CASSLGRYGTQYF